The T cell receptor (beta chain) under discussion was sequenced for a study of graft-versus-host responses after intestinal transplantation. General observations from the study: The recipient marrow held GvH clones, and some of them showed up first in ileum or blood.

Repertoires were generated with immunoSEQ multiplex PCR, while TCRdb's copy carries only in-frame clones and drops some. The sample has 13,000 or so clones, approximately 40% seen once; the top ten hold more than 0.95%. Germline V gene data show CDR1 as GTSNPN and CDR2 as SVGIG (reference sequence). V lost 3 bases, J lost 12 bases, and 5 bases stayed unmatched. CDR3 size: 12 residues. This chain links TRBV30 with TRBJ2-1; 10 bases map to TRBD2. The input for sequencing was alloreactive CD4+ T cells from a mixed lymphocyte reaction culture, taken before intestinal transplant. Subset: CFSE-low proliferating T cells sorted from roughly 6-day pre-transplant mixed lymphocyte reaction (GvH or HvG direction). The TCR originated in a human patient who received an intestinal transplant. The CDR3 region is CAWSTSGVGQFF. CDR3 nucleotide sequence: TGTGCCTGGAGCACTAGCGGGGTTGGGCAGTTCTTC.